What follows is one T cell receptor beta chain and its context. The CDR3 covers 15 residues. V lost 5 bases to trimming and J lost 8 bases, with 18 bases between them. Germline CDR1 and CDR2: SGHVS and FNYEAQ. This sample was taken from a study of cytomegalovirus exposure and HLA in healthy donors. Both 60 Vbeta primers and 13 Jbeta primers went into the PCR. TCRdb's table, derived via immunoSEQ multiplex PCR, lists solely in-frame clones and lacks some. The sample lists 59,000 or so clones, about 69% seen once, with roughly 7% in the top ten. This TCR was recovered from a man under 40 in good health and CMV-seropositive. Sequenced input: PBMCs. This chain links TRBV7-6 with TRBJ1-4; D is ambiguous. CDR3 nucleotides: TGTGCCAGCAGCCCGCAGCGGGGATTTGACGAAAAACTGTTTTTT. Translation: CASSPQRGFDEKLFF.